The clone carrying this TCR beta chain was observed at least ten times. The germline V and J ends were trimmed by 8 bases and 7 bases, with 26 bases remaining between them. Germline-derived CDR1 and CDR2 are SGHTA and FQGNSA. The CDR3 spans 16 residues. Amplification targeted TCR beta CDR3 regions from RNA transcripts. HTBI primers were used for first-round RT-PCR of the TCR CDR3. MiXCR, applied by TCRdb to the multiplex PCR reads, yields one record per CDR3 protein. The sample lists 250,000 to 300,000 distinct CDR3 sequences; over 15% were seen once. The data belong to a study of T cells in Graves' hyperthyroidism and ophthalmopathy.

The receptor's source is a woman aged 60-75 years with Graves' ophthalmopathy. The chain combines TRBV7-2 with TRBJ1-2; weak D call: TRBD1 (5 bases). Material: blood. In DNA form, the CDR3 reads TGTGCCAGCTCTCTTACGATTTACGGGACTCTTCGTGGCTACACCTTC. This translates into CASSLTIYGTLRGYTF. Full variable domain (missing parts from reference TRBV7-2 and TRBJ1-2): GAGVSQSPSNKVTEKGKDVELRCDPISGHTALYWYRQSLGQGLEFLIYFQGNSAPDKSGLPSDRFSAERTGGSVSTLTIQRTQQEDSAVYLCASSLTIYGTLRGYTFGSGTRLTVV.